The entry below describes one T cell receptor beta chain. Antigen specificity is unknown. Execution of the assay was at deep level. Sequencing used immunoSEQ multiplex PCR; TCRdb keeps in-frame clones, though not all of them. The data contain some 2,500,000 clones, 85% to 95% of them singletons. The data originate from a study of shared clonotypes between healthy human individuals. Study background: There were three CD4 naive, three CD4 memory, two CD8 naive and one CD8 memory plates per donor.

Germline V lookup: CDR1 LGHNA, CDR2 YSLEER. The CDR3 loop spans 15 amino acids. After removal of 1 base from V and 6 bases from J, the junction contained 5 bases not matched to a gene. Naive CD4+ cells were CD45RA-selected; the remaining cells were memory. Study-level results: It was the non-shared clonotypes that had lower generation probabilities than clonotypes shared by all four donors.

Sequencing was carried out using naive CD4+ T cells from PBMCs. The subset was: CD45RA+ positively selected. The receptor was isolated from a man aged 18 to 29 in good health. Some clones in this sample may be carry-over from other donors' samples. This chain connects TRBV4-3 to TRBJ2-3; 9 nucleotides agree with TRBD2. In DNA form, the CDR3 reads TGCGCCAGCAGCCAAGGGGCGGCGGGAGGGGATACGCAGTATTTT. Amino acid sequence: CASSQGAAGGDTQYF.